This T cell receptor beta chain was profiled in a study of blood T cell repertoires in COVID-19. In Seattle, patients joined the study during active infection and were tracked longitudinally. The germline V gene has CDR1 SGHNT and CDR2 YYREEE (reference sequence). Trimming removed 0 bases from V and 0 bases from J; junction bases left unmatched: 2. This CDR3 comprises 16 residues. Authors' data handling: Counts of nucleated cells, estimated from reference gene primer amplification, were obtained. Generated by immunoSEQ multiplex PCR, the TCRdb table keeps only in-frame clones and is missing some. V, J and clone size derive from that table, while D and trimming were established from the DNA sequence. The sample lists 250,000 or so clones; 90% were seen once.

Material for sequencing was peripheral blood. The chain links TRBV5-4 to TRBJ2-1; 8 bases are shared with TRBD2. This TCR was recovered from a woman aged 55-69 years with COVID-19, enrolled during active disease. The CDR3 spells CASSLGRGDSYNEQFF. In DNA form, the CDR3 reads TGTGCCAGCAGCTTGGGGCGGGGGGACTCCTACAATGAGCAGTTCTTC.